This T cell receptor beta chain appears in the sequencing data of a study of shared clonotypes between healthy human individuals. Into CD45RA+ naive and CD45RA-negative memory subsets, the CD4+ cells were split. Every subset's genomic DNA went evenly onto several immunoSEQ plates. Libraries were prepared by immunoSEQ multiplex PCR; TCRdb keeps only in-frame clonotypes and omits some of them. The sample shows some 2,400,000 clones, approximately 96% of them seen only once. About this clone itself: The antigen is undetermined.

CDR3 length equals 16 residues. The germline CDR1 and CDR2 sequences are MNHEY and SMNVEV (reference sequence). The V end lost 0 bases, the J end lost 1 base, and 13 bases lay between the germline ends. Whole-study results and caveats: It was observed that roughly 5.1% of naive CD4 clonotypes were shared across a handful of donors. Larger estimated richness was generally seen in naive subsets than in memory subsets.

The gene calls are TRBV27 and TRBJ2-7; no reliable D call. The sequence came from a man aged 18 to 29 in good health. The source material was naive CD4+ T cells sorted from blood. The sample's subset: CD45RA+ positively selected. CDR3 region: CASSLSFSPVSYEQYF. In DNA form, the CDR3 reads TGTGCCAGCAGTTTATCTTTTAGCCCGGTATCCTACGAGCAGTACTTC.